This T cell receptor beta chain was obtained from a study of cytomegalovirus exposure and HLA in healthy donors. Study-level points and caveats: When analyzed later, a missense DCLRE1C variant was found to be linked to TCR beta V- and J-gene trimming. Confirmation in vitro established that a few CMV-associated chains were specific for CMV antigens. Many donors carried some public TCRs, although rarity characterized most TCR sequences.

The CDR3 runs 15 residues. V was shortened by 0 bases and J by 3 bases, with 12 bases between the two germline ends. Germline-derived CDR1 and CDR2 are SGHTA and FQGNSA. The primer mix had 60 Vbeta and 13 Jbeta primers. Assay used: immunoSEQ multiplex PCR; TCRdb lists only in-frame clones, some missing. The sample gives some 150,000 clones, around two thirds of which show up once; under 2.5% is in the top ten. Details on this clone: Its target is not known.

The sequenced material came from PBMCs. The receptor's source is a woman aged 40 to 50 in good health and CMV-seronegative. V and J are TRBV7-2 and TRBJ2-7; D remains unclear. CDR3 sequence: CASSLAALLNYEQYF. CDR3 DNA sequence: TGTGCCAGCAGCTTAGCGGCCTTGCTTAACTACGAGCAGTACTTC. Looking up the rest from reference TRBV7-2 and TRBJ2-7 gives the full variable domain: GAGVSQSPSNKVTEKGKDVELRCDPISGHTALYWYRQSLGQGLEFLIYFQGNSAPDKSGLPSDRFSAERTGGSVSTLTIQRTQQEDSAVYLCASSLAALLNYEQYFGPGTRLTVT.